The source of this T cell receptor beta chain is a study of blood T cell repertoires in COVID-19. Profiled with immunoSEQ multiplex PCR; TCRdb holds only in-frame clones, not every one. The sample records a few hundred thousand clones, approximately 88% being singletons. Germline V gene lookup returns CDR1 MNHEY and CDR2 SVGAGI. The CDR3 covers 12 residues. V lost 2 bases and J 7 bases, leaving 8 bases between the germline ends. Recruits, aged roughly 18 to 95 years, lived in 24 US areas. Participant-reported clinical history was the basis for cohort assignment. The rearrangement links TRBV6-5 to TRBJ1-1; D ambiguous. Sequences were obtained from PBMCs or T cells enriched from blood (not recorded which). The TCR originated in a woman aged 40 to 55 who had recovered from COVID-19. CDR3 nucleotides: TGTGCCAGCAGTTACACGGGAGATGAAGCTTTCTTT. Protein product: CASSYTGDEAFF.